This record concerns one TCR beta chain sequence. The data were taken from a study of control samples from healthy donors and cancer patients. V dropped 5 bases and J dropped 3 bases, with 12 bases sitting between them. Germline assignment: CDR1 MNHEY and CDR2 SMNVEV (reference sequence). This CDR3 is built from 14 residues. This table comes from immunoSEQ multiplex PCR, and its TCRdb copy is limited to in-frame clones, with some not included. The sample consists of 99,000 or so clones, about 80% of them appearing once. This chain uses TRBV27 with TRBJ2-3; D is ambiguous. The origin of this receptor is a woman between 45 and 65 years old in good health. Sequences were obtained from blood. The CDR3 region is CASSPARATDTQYF. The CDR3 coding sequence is TGTGCCAGCAGTCCGGCTCGGGCTACAGATACGCAGTATTTT.